The 29 T cell receptor beta chains presented below share a single source sample, sequenced in a study of T cells in Graves' hyperthyroidism and ophthalmopathy. RNA transcripts provided the source from which TCR beta CDR3 regions were amplified. The HTBI primer set served for first-round RT-PCR of the TCR CDR3. One entry per CDR3 protein results from TCRdb running MiXCR on the multiplex PCR reads. The table records 300,000 to 400,000 distinct CDR3 sequences, roughly a fifth of them present only once. Sequencing input: blood. All receptors derive from a woman in her forties or fifties with Graves' hyperthyroidism.

This clonotype was seen at least ten times. V is TRBV7-9 and J is TRBJ2-3; 7 positions agree with TRBD2. There are 17 residues in the CDR3. The trim removed 5 bases at V and 2 bases at J, leaving 13 bases unmatched. Germline V CDR1 and CDR2: SEHNR, FQNEAQ (reference sequence). The CDR3 loop is CASSPYTSGTTTDTQYF. The CDR3 nucleotides read TGTGCCAGCAGCCCATACACGAGCGGGACCACCACAGATACGCAGTATTTT.

This clonotype was counted ten times or more. The chain combines TRBV12-3 or TRBV12-4 with TRBJ2-1, with 9 positions matching TRBD2. Trimming cost V 4 bases and J 5 bases; bases outside gene matches: 6. The length of the CDR3 is 15 residues. CDR3 sequence reads: CASSSSLAGNNEQFF. DNA for the CDR3: TGTGCCAGCAGTTCGTCGCTAGCGGGAAACAATGAGCAGTTCTTC.

This clonotype has only a few counts. The CDR3: CASSGDRGWVIGYTF. CDR3 DNA sequence: TGCGCCAGCAGCGGGGACAGGGGCTGGGTTATTGGCTACACCTTC. This chain joins TRBV5-1 and TRBJ1-2, with 10 positions matching TRBD1. The CDR3 runs 15 residues. Unmatched junction bases numbered 10, after V lost 4 bases and J lost 7 bases. The germline CDR1 and CDR2 sequences are SGHRS and YFSETQ.

Comments on this clonotype: A read error may account for a junction end that differs from germline. This sequence joins TRBV28 and TRBJ1-6, with a possible D match to TRBD1 (6 bases). Per germline, CDR1 MDHEN and CDR2 SYDVKM. This CDR3 spans 12 amino acids. The CDR3 bases are TGTGCTAGCACCTGGGGGGCCTCACCCCTCCACTTT. This gives the protein CASTWGASPLHF.

In this sample, this clonotype turned up many times. V and J are TRBV7-9 and TRBJ2-7; 11 bases map to TRBD1. CDR3 size: 14 residues. The germline V gene encodes CDR1 SEHNR and CDR2 FQNEAQ (reference sequence). Trimming at V came to 5 bases and at J to 3 bases, leaving 3 bases not matched to a gene. The CDR3 here is CASSPGTGGYEQYF. The CDR3 bases are TGTGCCAGCAGCCCCGGGACAGGGGGCTACGAGCAGTACTTC.

The gene calls are TRBV30 and TRBJ2-2, with D perhaps TRBD2 (5 bases). V was trimmed by 6 bases and J by 8 bases, leaving 13 bases between them. CDR1 GTSNPN and CDR2 SVGIG come from the germline V gene (reference sequence). CDR3 length: 12 amino acids. CDR3 residues: CACPRVLGELFF. DNA for the CDR3: TGTGCCTGTCCGAGGGTATTGGGGGAGCTGTTTTTT.

This clonotype has at least ten counts. Here the CDR3 DNA reads TGTGCCAGCAGTTTAAGGCGGTATCGGACAGGAAACATCTATGGCTACACCTTC. It codes for CASSLRRYRTGNIYGYTF. This chain connects TRBV28 to TRBJ1-2, with 7 bases that match TRBD1. V was pared by 2 bases and J by 4 bases, with 16 bases of the junction left unmatched. This CDR3 is built from 18 residues. The germline gives CDR1 MDHEN, CDR2 SYDVKM.

The sample holds many counts of this clonotype. The CDR3 sequence is CASSNPFWRDHNEQFF. CDR3 nucleotides: TGTGCCAGCAGTAACCCCTTCTGGAGGGACCACAATGAGCAGTTCTTC. The chain combines TRBV6-2 or TRBV6-3 with TRBJ2-1, with D possibly TRBD2 on 6 matching bases. Germline V gene lookup returns CDR1 MNHEY and CDR2 SVGEGT. The CDR3 consists of 16 residues. The V end lost 5 bases, the J end lost 5 bases, and 19 bases lay between the germline ends.

In its sample, this clonotype was seen a few times. V gene TRBV6-1 combines with J gene TRBJ1-1; a weak D match, TRBD1 (5 bases). Germline values: CDR1 MNHNS, CDR2 SASEGT. This CDR3 spans 10 amino acids. With 4 bases removed from V and 9 bases from J, the gap between germline ends came to 6 bases. The CDR3 loop reads CASSGGKAFF. The DNA for the CDR3 is TGTGCCAGCAGTGGGGGCAAAGCTTTCTTT.

This clonotype was observed many times. The genes are TRBV20-1 and TRBJ1-4, with D possibly being TRBD1 (6 bases). The CDR3 consists of 16 residues. CDR1 is DFQATT, CDR2 SNEGSKA, per germline (reference sequence). V lost 1 base and J lost 7, with 19 bases in between. The CDR3 loop reads CSARGLRGGLAEKLFF. The CDR3, as DNA: TGCAGTGCTAGAGGTCTCAGGGGCGGTCTCGCTGAAAAACTGTTTTTT.

The chain joins TRBV24-1 to TRBJ2-2; D not resolved. With 6 bases removed from V and 7 bases from J, the gap between germline ends came to 11 bases. The CDR3 contains 13 residues. Germline V CDR1 and CDR2: KGHDR, SFDVKD. Here the CDR3 reads CATSRSPNGELFF. CDR3 in DNA: TGTGCCACCAGTCGTAGCCCGAACGGGGAGCTGTTTTTT.

The genes are TRBV2 and TRBJ2-7, with 7 bases matching TRBD1. V lost 4 bases and J lost 4; bases outside the gene matches: 4. CDR3 size: 13 residues. CDR1 is SNHLY, CDR2 FYNNEI, per germline. The CDR3 loop is CASSGQGEYEQYF. The CDR3 DNA follows: TGTGCCAGCAGTGGACAGGGTGAATACGAGCAGTACTTC.

This clonotype was seen only a few times. This CDR3 is CASSRTGIGGNQPQHF. The CDR3 coding sequence is TGTGCCAGCAGCAGAACAGGGATAGGTGGCAATCAGCCCCAGCATTTT. The rearrangement uses TRBV6-1 and TRBJ1-5, with a possible D match to TRBD1 (6 bases). Per germline, CDR1 MNHNS and CDR2 SASEGT. This CDR3 is built from 16 residues. V lost 6 bases to trimming and J lost 2 bases, with 17 bases between them.

The sample holds many counts of this clonotype. CDR3 in amino acids: CASSDGGSTDTQYF. In DNA form, the CDR3 reads TGTGCCAGCAGCGACGGGGGTAGCACAGATACGCAGTATTTT. The V gene is TRBV9, the J gene TRBJ2-3; tentative D call: TRBD2 (6 bases). This CDR3 has 14 amino acids. V gave up 3 bases and J gave up 0 bases, with 8 bases separating them. CDR1 is SGDLS, CDR2 YYNGEE, per germline.

The rearrangement joins TRBV5-1 to TRBJ2-7; D ambiguous. This CDR3 has 12 amino acids. Germline V gives CDR1 SGHRS, CDR2 YFSETQ. V dropped 2 bases and J dropped 3 bases, with 6 bases sitting between them. CDR3 DNA: TGCGCCAGCAGCTTCAACGGCTACGAGCAGTACTTC. Translation: CASSFNGYEQYF.

The CDR3 DNA follows: TGTGCCAGCACCCGGGACAGGTCGGACACTGAAGCTTTCTTT. The encoded protein is CASTRDRSDTEAFF. V usage is TRBV4-2 and J usage is TRBJ1-1; 8 positions match TRBD1. The CDR3 consists of 14 residues. V trimming: 7 bases; J trimming: 3 bases; junction bases outside the gene matches: 7. The germline V gene encodes CDR1 LGHNA and CDR2 YNFKEQ.

This clonotype was detected many times. The chain joins TRBV10-3 to TRBJ2-3; 11 bases map to TRBD2. Germline trimming cut 4 bases from V and 1 base from J; bases unmatched to any gene: 1. The CDR3 extends over 15 amino acids. Germline values: CDR1 ENHRY, CDR2 SYGVKD. Written as DNA, the CDR3 is TGTGCCATCAGTGGGGGACTAGCGGGCACAGATACGCAGTATTTT. It translates to CAISGGLAGTDTQYF.

V is TRBV6-1 and J is TRBJ1-1, with TRBD1 identical over 7 bases. The CDR3 consists of 14 residues. V trimming: 7 bases; J trimming: 7 bases; junction bases outside the gene matches: 12. The V gene's germline CDR1 is MNHNS and CDR2 SASEGT. The CDR3 DNA follows: TGTGCCAGCACCATCGAACGTGGGACAGTTGAAGCTTTCTTT. The encoded protein is CASTIERGTVEAFF.

The V gene is TRBV2, the J gene TRBJ1-2; D uncertain. The CDR3 has 14 residues. Germline V lookup: CDR1 SNHLY, CDR2 FYNNEI. V lost 3 bases and J 8 bases, leaving 16 bases between the germline ends. For the CDR3, the DNA is TGTGCCAGCAGTGACCCACGGAATCCTATCGGCTACACCTTC. This sequence encodes CASSDPRNPIGYTF.

The chain joins TRBV12-3 or TRBV12-4 to TRBJ2-7; 7 nucleotides align to TRBD1. V lost 5 bases, J lost 4 bases, and 8 bases stayed unmatched. This CDR3 is 14 amino acids long. The CDR3 region is CASSRTGQSYEQYF. CDR3 DNA sequence: TGTGCCAGCAGTCGGACGGGACAGTCTTACGAGCAGTACTTC.

At least ten counts were recorded for this clonotype. The genes are TRBV28 and TRBJ2-2, with 10 bases aligning to TRBD2. V dropped 2 bases and J dropped 5; count of bases not matched to a gene: 2. In germline, CDR1 is MDHEN, CDR2 SYDVKM. This CDR3 is 15 amino acids long. CDR3 amino acids: CASSLGLAATGELFF. Here the CDR3 DNA reads TGTGCCAGCAGTTTAGGACTAGCGGCGACCGGGGAGCTGTTTTTT.

This clonotype appeared a few times. The chain carries TRBV5-6 and TRBJ2-2, with 8 bases matching TRBD1. The CDR3 has 15 amino acids. The J segment lost 5 bases and the V segment lost 3 bases, leaving 6 bases of the junction unmatched. From germline, CDR1 is SGHDT and CDR2 YYEEEE. The CDR3 is CASSSRTGWTGELFF. The CDR3 coding sequence is TGTGCCAGCAGCTCGAGGACAGGGTGGACCGGGGAGCTGTTTTTT.

At least ten counts were recorded for this clonotype. The chain carries TRBV12-3 or TRBV12-4 and TRBJ2-1, with 8 bases aligning to TRBD2. Losses at the gene ends were 2 bases for V and 12 bases for J; bases not matched to a gene: 12. This CDR3 is 15 amino acids long. CDR3 DNA: TGTGCCAGCAGTTTAACTAGCGGCCCTAACGGGGTGCAGTTCTTC. Its translation is CASSLTSGPNGVQFF.

In its sample, this clonotype was seen many times. The chain combines TRBV2 with TRBJ2-4; D call uncertain. Germline lookup yields CDR1 SNHLY and CDR2 FYNNEI. The CDR3 covers 16 residues. Trimming removed 3 bases from V and 0 bases from J, with 12 bases in between. CDR3 loop: CASSDWQALAKNIQYF. The CDR3 nucleotides read TGTGCCAGCAGTGACTGGCAAGCCCTAGCCAAAAACATTCAGTACTTC.

DNA for the CDR3: TGTGCCAGCAATAGACAGGGCGGTGAGCAGTTCTTC. Protein sequence: CASNRQGGEQFF. The chain joins TRBV6-1 to TRBJ2-1; 7 positions match TRBD1. The CDR3 has 12 amino acids. CDR1 is MNHNS and CDR2 is SASEGT in the germline V gene. With V trimmed by 7 bases and J by 9 bases, 6 bases remained unmatched.

This clonotype was recorded at least ten times. The chain couples TRBV2 to TRBJ2-2; 7 nucleotides align to TRBD2. The germline CDR1 and CDR2 sequences are SNHLY and FYNNEI. V was pared by 8 bases and J by 6 bases, with 0 bases of the junction left unmatched. The CDR3 extends over 11 amino acids. The chain's CDR3 is CASRGAGELFF. The CDR3 bases are TGTGCCAGCCGGGGGGCCGGGGAGCTGTTTTTT.

This clonotype was detected many times. The chain couples TRBV29-1 to TRBJ2-1; TRBD1 agrees at 8 bases. The trim removed 0 bases at V and 0 bases at J, leaving 4 bases unmatched. This CDR3 region has 16 residues. The germline V gene has CDR1 SQVTM and CDR2 ANQGSEA. The DNA for the CDR3 is TGCAGCGTTGAAGATCCGGACAGGGCCTCCTACAATGAGCAGTTCTTC. It specifies CSVEDPDRASYNEQFF.

This clonotype came up many times. The CDR3 is CSARPGGSTDTQYF. The CDR3 DNA is TGCAGTGCTAGACCGGGAGGGAGCACAGATACGCAGTATTTT. The chain has TRBV20-1 and TRBJ2-3; 8 bases line up with TRBD2. J was trimmed by 0 bases and V by 2 bases; bases with no gene match: 1. This CDR3 is 14 amino acids long. CDR1 and CDR2 from the germline V gene are DFQATT and SNEGSKA (reference sequence).

This clonotype occurred a few times. The rearrangement uses TRBV10-3 and TRBJ2-7; TRBD1 or TRBD2 may be the D gene (5 bases each). V lost 6 bases and J 4 bases, leaving 16 bases between the germline ends. CDR1 and CDR2 from the germline V gene are ENHRY and SYGVKD. This CDR3 is 14 amino acids long. Here the CDR3 DNA reads TGTGCCATCAGGGGGGACGGACGGAATTACGAGCAGTACTTC. Its translation is CAIRGDGRNYEQYF.